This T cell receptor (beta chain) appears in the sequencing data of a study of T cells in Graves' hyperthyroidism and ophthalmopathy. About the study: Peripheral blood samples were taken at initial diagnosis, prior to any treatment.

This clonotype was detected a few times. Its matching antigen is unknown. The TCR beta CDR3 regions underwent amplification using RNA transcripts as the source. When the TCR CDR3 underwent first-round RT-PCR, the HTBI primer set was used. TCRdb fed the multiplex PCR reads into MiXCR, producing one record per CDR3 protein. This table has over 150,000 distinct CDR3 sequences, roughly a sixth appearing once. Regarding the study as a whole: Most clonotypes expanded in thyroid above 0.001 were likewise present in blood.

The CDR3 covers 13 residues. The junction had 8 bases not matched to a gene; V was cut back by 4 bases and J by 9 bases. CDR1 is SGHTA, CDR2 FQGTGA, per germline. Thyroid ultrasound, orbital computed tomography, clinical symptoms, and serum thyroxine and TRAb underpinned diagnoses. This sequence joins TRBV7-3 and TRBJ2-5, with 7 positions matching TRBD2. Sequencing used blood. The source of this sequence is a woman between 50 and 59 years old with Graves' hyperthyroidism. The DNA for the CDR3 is TGTGCCAGCAGCTACAGGACCCGGGGGGCCCAGTACTTC. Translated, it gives CASSYRTRGAQYF. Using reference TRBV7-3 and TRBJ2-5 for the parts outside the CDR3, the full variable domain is GAGVSQTPSNKVTEKGKYVELRCDPISGHTALYWYRQSLGQGPEFLIYFQGTGAADDSGLPNDRFFAVRPEGSVSTLKIQRTERGDSAVYLCASSYRTRGAQYFGPGTRLLVL.